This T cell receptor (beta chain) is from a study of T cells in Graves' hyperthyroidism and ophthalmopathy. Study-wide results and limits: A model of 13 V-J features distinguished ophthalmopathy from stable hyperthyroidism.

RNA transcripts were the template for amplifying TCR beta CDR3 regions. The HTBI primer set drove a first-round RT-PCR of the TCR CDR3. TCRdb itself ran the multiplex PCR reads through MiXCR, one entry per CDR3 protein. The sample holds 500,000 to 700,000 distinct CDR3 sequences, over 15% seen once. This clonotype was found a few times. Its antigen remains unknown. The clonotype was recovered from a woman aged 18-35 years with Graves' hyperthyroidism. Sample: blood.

The CDR3 DNA reads as TGTGCCACCAGCAGGGGCAGGGATAATGAAAAACTGTTTTTT. As protein: CATSRGRDNEKLFF. The V and J genes are TRBV15 and TRBJ1-4, with D perhaps TRBD1 (5 bases). CDR3 length equals 14 residues. Per germline, CDR1 LNHNV and CDR2 YYDKDF (reference sequence). The V end lost 3 bases, the J end lost 4 bases, and 9 bases lay between the germline ends. The full variable domain, rest sourced from reference TRBV15 and TRBJ1-4, is DAMVIQNPRYQVTQFGKPVTLSCSQTLNHNVMYWYQQKSSQAPKLLFHYYDKDFNNEADTPDNFQSRRPNTSFCFLDIRSPGLGDTAMYLCATSRGRDNEKLFFGSGTQLSVL.